What follows are 19 T cell receptor beta chains derived from one specimen sequenced in a study of blood T cell repertoires in COVID-19 (TCRdb year 2020). Library preparation was by the immunoSEQ multiplex PCR assay. The immuneACCESS repertoire file appears here via TCRdb, limited to in-frame rearrangements. These files lack a portion of the clones; in checked studies, under half of the deficit traces to unresolved V genes, and the cause of the others is not known. This sample holds more than 80,000 clones; around 67% were observed only once. The ten largest clones represent just under 25% of the sample. Sequencing was carried out using peripheral blood. The receptors were gathered from a woman aged 55-69 years in a cohort sampled during active or convalescent COVID-19.

The chain carries TRBV9 and TRBJ2-1; D is perhaps TRBD2 (5 bases). CDR1 SGDLS and CDR2 YYNGEE come from the germline V gene. Trimming took off 2 bases at V and 8 bases at J, with 8 bases between the two ends. This CDR3 comprises 12 residues. CDR3 protein: CASSVLGDEQFF. The CDR3 region has the DNA TGTGCCAGCAGCGTTCTCGGGGATGAGCAGTTCTTC.

The chain uses TRBV3-1 (or the pseudogene TRBV3-2) and TRBJ2-2, with 7 nucleotides matching TRBD1. Germline lookup yields CDR1 LGHDT and CDR2 YNNKEL (reference sequence). The CDR3 is 18 amino acids. Germline trimming cut 11 bases from V and 5 bases from J; bases unmatched to any gene: 23. The DNA for the CDR3 is TGTGCCGCCAGCGTTTCCTATGGGACAGTCTTTTTGACCGGGGAGCTGTTTTTT. This gives the protein CAASVSYGTVFLTGELFF.

CDR3 protein: CASSRPNTEAFF. The CDR3 DNA sequence: TGTGCCAGCAGCCGTCCGAACACTGAAGCTTTCTTT. The V gene is TRBV12-3 or TRBV12-4, the J gene TRBJ1-1; no reliable D call. V gave up 6 bases and J gave up 1 base, with 6 bases separating them. The CDR3 totals 12 residues.

A single count supports this clone. The rearrangement uses TRBV5-4 and TRBJ2-7; possibly TRBD1 for D (6 bases). There are 14 residues in the CDR3. Deletions cut 4 bases from V and 3 bases from J, with 14 bases between. Germline V gene sequence: CDR1 SGHNT, CDR2 YYREEE (reference sequence). CDR3 in amino acids: CASSQDSSVYEQYF. The CDR3 DNA reads as TGTGCCAGCAGCCAGGACAGTAGTGTCTACGAGCAGTACTTC.

V gene TRBV9 combines with J gene TRBJ1-2; the match to TRBD1 covers 8 bases. V trimming: 3 bases; J trimming: 2 bases; junction bases outside the gene matches: 9. The CDR3 contains 16 residues. The germline V gene has CDR1 SGDLS and CDR2 YYNGEE. In nucleotides, the CDR3 is TGTGCCAGCAGCGCCCCGCGGACAGGGCGAAACTATGGCTACACCTTC. As protein: CASSAPRTGRNYGYTF.

This clone was picked up a small number of times. CDR3 residues: CASSATGLGRTEAFF. DNA for the CDR3: TGTGCCAGCAGTGCCACTGGGTTAGGGAGGACTGAAGCTTTCTTT. This rearrangement joins TRBV2 to TRBJ1-1; D is unclear. The CDR3 consists of 15 residues. Germline V CDR1 and CDR2: SNHLY, FYNNEI. The germline V and J ends were trimmed by 4 bases and 5 bases, with 17 bases remaining between them.

The chain couples TRBV6-1 to TRBJ2-3; D remains ambiguous. Looked up from germline, CDR1 is MNHNS and CDR2 is SASEGT. Deletions cut 2 bases from V and 1 base from J, with 13 bases between. This CDR3 comprises 16 residues. CDR3 DNA: TGTGCCAGCAGTGAAACGTGGGCTCTTGGCACAGATACGCAGTATTTT. This sequence encodes CASSETWALGTDTQYF.

The V call is TRBV30, the J call TRBJ1-1; TRBD1 might be the D (6 bases). Germline CDR1 GTSNPN, CDR2 SVGIG (reference sequence). This CDR3 is built from 13 residues. The ends were cut back, 8 bases at V and 3 bases at J, with 16 bases in the middle. CDR3 amino acids: CAQNRVRDTEAFF. Written as DNA, the CDR3 is TGTGCCCAGAACAGGGTCCGCGACACTGAAGCTTTCTTT. The full variable domain, in which reference TRBV30 and TRBJ1-1 provide the parts outside the CDR3, is SQTIHQWPATLVQPVGSPLSLECTVEGTSNPNLYWYRQAAGRGLQLLFYSVGIGQISSEVPQNLSASRPQDRQFILSSKKLLLSDSGFYLCAQNRVRDTEAFFGQGTRLTVV.

The rearrangement uses TRBV9 and TRBJ1-4; tentatively, D is TRBD1 (5 bases). Germline V gene data show CDR1 as SGDLS and CDR2 as YYNGEE. Between the trimmed V and J ends, which lost 3 bases and 1 base, there was a span of 13 bases. The CDR3 has 16 amino acids. CDR3 nucleotides: TGTGCCAGCAGCGGCCGGGACGGGAGAACTAATGAAAAACTGTTTTTT. It is translated as CASSGRDGRTNEKLFF.

This chain links TRBV2 with TRBJ1-5; tentative D call: TRBD1 (5 bases). Trimming took 4 bases from V and 4 from J, leaving 8 bases between them. CDR3 length equals 13 residues. Per germline, CDR1 SNHLY and CDR2 FYNNEI. The CDR3 coding sequence is TGTGCCAGCAGTGTCGACAGAAATCAGCCCCAGCATTTT. Translation: CASSVDRNQPQHF.

V gene TRBV6-2 or TRBV6-3 combines with J gene TRBJ1-1; perhaps TRBD1 as D (5 bases). Between the trimmed V and J ends, which lost 2 bases and 3 bases, there was a span of 10 bases. Germline CDR1 MNHEY, CDR2 SVGEGT. The CDR3 covers 14 residues. The CDR3: CASSYNSGYTEAFF. DNA of the CDR3: TGTGCCAGCAGTTACAATTCAGGGTACACTGAAGCTTTCTTT.

The chain couples TRBV5-1 to TRBJ1-6; TRBD1 matches 7 bases. The CDR3 length is 13 residues. Germline assignment: CDR1 SGHRS and CDR2 YFSETQ. This chain's CDR3 is CVRYLTGRSPLHF. The CDR3 region has the DNA TGCGTCAGATATTTGACAGGGCGGTCGCCCCTCCACTTT.

This clone came up a few times. Within the sample, other DNA sequences also encode this same CDR3. The chain recombines TRBV5-6 with TRBJ1-1; TRBD1 matches 8 bases. The CDR3 spans 15 residues. The V and J ends lost 1 base and 5 bases, in that order; junction bases with no gene match: 7. Germline loops: CDR1 SGHDT, CDR2 YYEEEE. The CDR3 bases are TGTGCCAGCAGCTTGACCGGACAGGGAGGGACTGAAGCTTTCTTT. Translation: CASSLTGQGGTEAFF.

In nucleotides, the CDR3 is TGTGCCACCAGCAGAGATAGAACAGGGGATAATTCACCCCTCCACTTT. This encodes CATSRDRTGDNSPLHF. V usage is TRBV15 and J usage is TRBJ1-6, with TRBD1 matching 7 bases. CDR3 length: 16 residues. Unmatched junction bases numbered 4, after V lost 0 bases and J lost 5 bases. Germline V gene sequence: CDR1 LNHNV, CDR2 YYDKDF (reference sequence).

This chain connects TRBV7-6 to TRBJ2-1; TRBD2 aligns across 8 bases. The CDR3 totals 13 residues. V trimming: 8 bases; J trimming: 5 bases; junction bases outside the gene matches: 5. Germline loops: CDR1 SGHVS, CDR2 FNYEAQ. The DNA for the CDR3 is TGTGCCAGCGGCGGGGGGCGCCACAATGAGCAGTTCTTC. It translates to CASGGGRHNEQFF.

The rearrangement uses TRBV3-1 (or the pseudogene TRBV3-2) and TRBJ2-3; the D gene is possibly TRBD2 (6 bases). This CDR3 spans 12 amino acids. The V gene lost 8 bases and the J gene lost 2 bases, with 8 bases spanning the gap. The germline CDR1 and CDR2 sequences are LGHDT and YNNKEL (reference sequence). The CDR3 coding sequence is TGTGCCAGCGGGGGGTACACAGATACGCAGTATTTT. Its translation is CASGGYTDTQYF.

This chain joins TRBV30 and TRBJ1-2; 9 nucleotides line up with TRBD1. This CDR3 comprises 13 residues. Per the germline V gene, CDR1 is GTSNPN and CDR2 is SVGIG (reference sequence). With V trimmed by 4 bases and J by 7 bases, 7 bases remained unmatched. The CDR3 loop reads CAWTGTGGFGYTF. The CDR3 DNA reads TGTGCCTGGACGGGCACAGGGGGCTTTGGCTACACCTTC.

The J gene is TRBJ2-1, the V gene TRBV2; D gene ambiguous. CDR3 length: 13 residues. Per germline, CDR1 SNHLY and CDR2 FYNNEI. The V end lost 8 bases, the J end lost 1 base, and 9 bases lay between the germline ends. The CDR3 sequence: CASERVSYNEQFF. The CDR3, as DNA: TGTGCCAGCGAACGGGTATCCTACAATGAGCAGTTCTTC.

This clone was seen more than once but under ten times. The chain recombines TRBV28 with TRBJ1-5, with a weak D call TRBD1 (6 bases). Germline CDR1 MDHEN, CDR2 SYDVKM. The CDR3 contains 14 residues. The V end lost 6 bases, the J end lost 6 bases, and 15 bases lay between the germline ends. The CDR3 region is CASRAGVVSQPQHF. CDR3 coding DNA: TGTGCCAGCAGGGCAGGGGTTGTAAGTCAGCCCCAGCATTTT.